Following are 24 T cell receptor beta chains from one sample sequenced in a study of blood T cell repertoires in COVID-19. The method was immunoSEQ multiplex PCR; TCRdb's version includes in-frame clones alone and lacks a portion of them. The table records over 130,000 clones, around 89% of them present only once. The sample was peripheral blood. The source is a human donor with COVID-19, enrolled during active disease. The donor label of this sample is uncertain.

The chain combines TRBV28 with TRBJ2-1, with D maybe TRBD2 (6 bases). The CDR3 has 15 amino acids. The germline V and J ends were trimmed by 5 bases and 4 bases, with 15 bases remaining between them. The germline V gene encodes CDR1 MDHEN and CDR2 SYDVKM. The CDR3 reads CASSHRRGPYNEQFF. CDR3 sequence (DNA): TGTGCCAGCAGTCATCGGCGGGGTCCTTACAATGAGCAGTTCTTC. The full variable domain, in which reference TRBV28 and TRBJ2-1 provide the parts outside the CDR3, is DVKVTQSSRYLVKRTGEKVFLECVQDMDHENMFWYRQDPGLGLRLIYFSYDVKMKEKGDIPEGYSVSREKKERFSLILESASTNQTSMYLCASSHRRGPYNEQFFGPGTRLTVL.

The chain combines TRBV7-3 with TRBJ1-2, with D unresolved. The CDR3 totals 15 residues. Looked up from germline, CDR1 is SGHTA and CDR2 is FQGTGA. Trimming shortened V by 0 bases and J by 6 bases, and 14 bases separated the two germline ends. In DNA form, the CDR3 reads TGTGCCAGCAGCTTAACCTCGGGGATTGCAGATGGCTACACCTTC. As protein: CASSLTSGIADGYTF.

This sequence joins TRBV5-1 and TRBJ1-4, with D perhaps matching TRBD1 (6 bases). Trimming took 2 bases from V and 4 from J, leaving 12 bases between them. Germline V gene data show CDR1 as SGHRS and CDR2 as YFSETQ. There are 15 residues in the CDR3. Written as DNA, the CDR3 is TGCGCCAGCAGCTTACAGGGTCCCGGTAATGAAAAACTGTTTTTT. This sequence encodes CASSLQGPGNEKLFF.

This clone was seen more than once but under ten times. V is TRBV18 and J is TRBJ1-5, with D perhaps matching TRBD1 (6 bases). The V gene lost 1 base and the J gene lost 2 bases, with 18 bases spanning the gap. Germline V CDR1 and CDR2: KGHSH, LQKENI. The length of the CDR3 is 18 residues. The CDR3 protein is CASSPRGLTGSGNQPQHF. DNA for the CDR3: TGTGCCAGCTCACCACGGGGGCTTACAGGGTCAGGCAATCAGCCCCAGCATTTT. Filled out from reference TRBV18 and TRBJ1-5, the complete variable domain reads NAGVMQNPRHLVRRRGQEARLRCSPMKGHSHVYWYRQLPEEGLKFMVYLQKENIIDESGMPKERFSAEFPKEGPSILRIQQVVRGDSAAYFCASSPRGLTGSGNQPQHFGDGTRLSIL.

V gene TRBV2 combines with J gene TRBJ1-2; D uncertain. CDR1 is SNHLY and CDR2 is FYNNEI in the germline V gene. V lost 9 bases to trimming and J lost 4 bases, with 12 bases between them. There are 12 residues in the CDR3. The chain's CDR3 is CASRHTAYGYTF. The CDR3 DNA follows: TGTGCCAGTAGACATACCGCCTATGGCTACACCTTC. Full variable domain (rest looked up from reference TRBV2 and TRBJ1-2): EPEVTQTPSHQVTQMGQEVILRCVPISNHLYFYWYRQILGQKVEFLVSFYNNEISEKSEIFDDQFSVERPDGSNFTLKIRSTKLEDSAMYFCASRHTAYGYTFGSGTRLTVV.

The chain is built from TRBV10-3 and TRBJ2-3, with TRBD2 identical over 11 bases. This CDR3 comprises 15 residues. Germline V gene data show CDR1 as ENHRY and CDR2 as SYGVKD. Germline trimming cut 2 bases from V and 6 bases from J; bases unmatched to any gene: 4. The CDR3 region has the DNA TGTGCCATCAGTGAGCAGACTAGCGGGGTGGATACGCAGTATTTT. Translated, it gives CAISEQTSGVDTQYF.

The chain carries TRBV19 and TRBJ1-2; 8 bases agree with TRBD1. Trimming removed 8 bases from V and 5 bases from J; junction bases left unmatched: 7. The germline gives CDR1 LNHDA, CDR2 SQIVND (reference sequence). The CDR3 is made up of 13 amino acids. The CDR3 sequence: CASQPTGAYGYTF. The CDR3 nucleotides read TGTGCCAGTCAACCGACAGGGGCATATGGCTACACCTTC.

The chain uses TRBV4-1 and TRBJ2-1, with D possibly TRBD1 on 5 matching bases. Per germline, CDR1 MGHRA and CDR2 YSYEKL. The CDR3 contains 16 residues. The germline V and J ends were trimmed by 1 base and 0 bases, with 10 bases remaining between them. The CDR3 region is CASSQGDRYSYNEQFF. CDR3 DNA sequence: TGCGCCAGCAGCCAAGGAGACAGATACTCCTACAATGAGCAGTTCTTC.

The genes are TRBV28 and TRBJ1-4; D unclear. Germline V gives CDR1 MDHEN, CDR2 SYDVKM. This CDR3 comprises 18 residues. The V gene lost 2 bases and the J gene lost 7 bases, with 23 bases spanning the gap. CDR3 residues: CASSLAFGVMASGEKLFF. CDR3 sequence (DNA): TGTGCCAGCAGTTTAGCCTTCGGGGTAATGGCAAGTGGTGAAAAACTGTTTTTT.

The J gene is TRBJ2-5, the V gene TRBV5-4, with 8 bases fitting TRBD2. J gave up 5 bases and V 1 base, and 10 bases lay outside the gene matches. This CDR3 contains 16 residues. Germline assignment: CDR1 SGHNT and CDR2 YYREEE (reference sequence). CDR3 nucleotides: TGTGCCAGCAGCTTGAATAGCGGGGTTACGGGGGAGACCCAGTACTTC. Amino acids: CASSLNSGVTGETQYF.

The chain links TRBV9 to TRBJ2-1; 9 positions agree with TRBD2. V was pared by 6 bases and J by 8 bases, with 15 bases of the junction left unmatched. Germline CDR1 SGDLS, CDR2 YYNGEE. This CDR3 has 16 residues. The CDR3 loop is CASTRRERGAPYEQFF. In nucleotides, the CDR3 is TGTGCCAGCACCCGGAGGGAGCGGGGGGCCCCCTATGAGCAGTTCTTC.

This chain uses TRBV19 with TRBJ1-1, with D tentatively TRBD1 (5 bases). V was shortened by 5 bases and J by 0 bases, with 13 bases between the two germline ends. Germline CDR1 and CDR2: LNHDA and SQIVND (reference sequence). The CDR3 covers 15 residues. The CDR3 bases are TGTGCCAGTAGTTCGACAGTCGACATGAACACTGAAGCTTTCTTT. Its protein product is CASSSTVDMNTEAFF.

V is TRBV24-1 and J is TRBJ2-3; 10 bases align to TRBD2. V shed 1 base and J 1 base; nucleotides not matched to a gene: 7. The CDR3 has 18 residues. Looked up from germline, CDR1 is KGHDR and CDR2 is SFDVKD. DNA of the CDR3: TGTGCCACCAGTGATTTCCCTAGCGGGGGTCGGGGCACAGATACGCAGTATTTT. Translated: CATSDFPSGGRGTDTQYF.

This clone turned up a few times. As DNA, the CDR3 is TGTGCCAGCAGTGAATATAAGGGGGACGGACGCTCTGGAAACACCATATATTTT. Protein: CASSEYKGDGRSGNTIYF. The gene calls are TRBV25-1 and TRBJ1-3; perhaps TRBD1 as D (6 bases). Germline assignment: CDR1 MGHDK and CDR2 SYGVNS. The CDR3 has 18 residues. V lost 0 bases and J lost 0, with 15 bases in between. The full variable domain, in which reference TRBV25-1 and TRBJ1-3 provide the parts outside the CDR3, is EADIYQTPRYLVIGTGKKITLECSQTMGHDKMYWYQQDPGMELHLIHYSYGVNSTEKGDLSSESTVSRIRTEHFPLTLESARPSHTSQYLCASSEYKGDGRSGNTIYFGEGSWLTVV.

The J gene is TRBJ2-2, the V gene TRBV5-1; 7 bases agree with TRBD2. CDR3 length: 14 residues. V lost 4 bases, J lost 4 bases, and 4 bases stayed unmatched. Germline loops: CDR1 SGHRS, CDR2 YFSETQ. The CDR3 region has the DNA TGCGCCAGCAGCCCGGGGAGGGGCACCGGGGAGCTGTTTTTT. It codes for CASSPGRGTGELFF.

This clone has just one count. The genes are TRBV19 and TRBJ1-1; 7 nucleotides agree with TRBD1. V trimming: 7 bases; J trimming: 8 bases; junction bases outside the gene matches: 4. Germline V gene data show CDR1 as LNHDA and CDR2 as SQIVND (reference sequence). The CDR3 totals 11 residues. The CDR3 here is CASTPGGEAFF. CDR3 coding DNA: TGTGCCAGTACCCCAGGGGGGGAAGCTTTCTTT.

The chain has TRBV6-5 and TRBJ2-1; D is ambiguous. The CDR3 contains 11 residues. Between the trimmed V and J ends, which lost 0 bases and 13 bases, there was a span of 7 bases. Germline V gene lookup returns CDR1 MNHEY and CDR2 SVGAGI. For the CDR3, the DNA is TGTGCCAGCAGTTACTCGACAAGCCAGTTCTTC. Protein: CASSYSTSQFF.

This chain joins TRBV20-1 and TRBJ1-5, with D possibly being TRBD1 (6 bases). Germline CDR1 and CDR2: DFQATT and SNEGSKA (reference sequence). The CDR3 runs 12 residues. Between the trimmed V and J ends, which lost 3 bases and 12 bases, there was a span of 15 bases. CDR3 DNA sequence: TGCAGTGCTAGTATCCTAGGGGGGGTCCAGCATTTT. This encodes CSASILGGVQHF.

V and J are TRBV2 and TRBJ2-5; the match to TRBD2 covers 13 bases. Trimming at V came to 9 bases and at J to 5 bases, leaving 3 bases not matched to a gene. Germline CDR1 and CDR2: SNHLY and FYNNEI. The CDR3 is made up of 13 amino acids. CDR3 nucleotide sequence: TGTGCCAGGCGGACTAGCGGGGGCGAGACCCAGTACTTC. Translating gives CARRTSGGETQYF.

CDR3 bases: TGTGCCAGCACCCCCTCTCGGTGGTCCGGGGGCTACACCTTC. This sequence encodes CASTPSRWSGGYTF. V and J are TRBV7-9 and TRBJ1-2; D ambiguous. CDR1 is SEHNR, CDR2 FQNEAQ, per germline (reference sequence). The ends were cut back, 7 bases at V and 8 bases at J, with 20 bases in the middle. The CDR3 covers 14 residues.

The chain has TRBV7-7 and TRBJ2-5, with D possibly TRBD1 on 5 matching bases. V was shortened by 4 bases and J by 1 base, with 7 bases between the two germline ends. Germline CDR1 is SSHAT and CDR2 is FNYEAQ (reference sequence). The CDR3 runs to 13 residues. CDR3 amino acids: CASSSDSQETQYF. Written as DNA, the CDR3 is TGTGCCAGCAGCTCCGACAGCCAAGAGACCCAGTACTTC.

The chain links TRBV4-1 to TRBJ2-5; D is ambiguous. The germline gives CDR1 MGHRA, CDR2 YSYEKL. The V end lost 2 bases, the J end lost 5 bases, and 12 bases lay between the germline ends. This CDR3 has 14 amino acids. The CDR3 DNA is TGCGCCAGCAGCCAATGGGCAGCTAAGGAGACCCAGTACTTC. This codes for CASSQWAAKETQYF.

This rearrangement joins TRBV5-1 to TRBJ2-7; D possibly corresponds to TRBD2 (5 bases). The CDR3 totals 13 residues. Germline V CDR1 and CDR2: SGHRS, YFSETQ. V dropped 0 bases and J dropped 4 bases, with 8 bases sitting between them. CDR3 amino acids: CASSLGGWYEQYF. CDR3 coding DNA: TGCGCCAGCAGCTTGGGAGGGTGGTACGAGCAGTACTTC.

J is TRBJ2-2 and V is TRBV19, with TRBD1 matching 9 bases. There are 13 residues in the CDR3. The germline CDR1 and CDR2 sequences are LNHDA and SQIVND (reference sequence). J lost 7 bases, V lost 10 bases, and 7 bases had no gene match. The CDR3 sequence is CATGTGRIGELFF. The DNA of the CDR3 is TGTGCCACAGGGACAGGGAGAATCGGGGAGCTGTTTTTT.